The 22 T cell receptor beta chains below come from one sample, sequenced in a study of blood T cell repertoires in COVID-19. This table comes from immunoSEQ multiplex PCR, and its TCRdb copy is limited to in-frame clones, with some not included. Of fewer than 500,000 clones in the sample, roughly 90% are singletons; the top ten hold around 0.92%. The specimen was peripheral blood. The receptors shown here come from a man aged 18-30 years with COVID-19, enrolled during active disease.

The CDR3 bases are TGCGCCAGCAGCCGCCGGGACAGCTACAATGAGCAGTTCTTC. It translates to CASSRRDSYNEQFF. This rearrangement joins TRBV4-1 to TRBJ2-1; 7 bases line up with TRBD1. J was trimmed by 3 bases and V by 4 bases; bases with no gene match: 3. The CDR3 runs 14 residues. CDR1 and CDR2 from the germline V gene are MGHRA and YSYEKL.

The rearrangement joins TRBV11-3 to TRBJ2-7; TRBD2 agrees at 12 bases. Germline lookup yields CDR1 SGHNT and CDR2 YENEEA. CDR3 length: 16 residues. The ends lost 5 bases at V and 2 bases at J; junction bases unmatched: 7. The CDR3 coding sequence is TGTGCCAGCAGCCCGAGACTAGCGGGAGAAACCTACGAGCAGTACTTC. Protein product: CASSPRLAGETYEQYF.

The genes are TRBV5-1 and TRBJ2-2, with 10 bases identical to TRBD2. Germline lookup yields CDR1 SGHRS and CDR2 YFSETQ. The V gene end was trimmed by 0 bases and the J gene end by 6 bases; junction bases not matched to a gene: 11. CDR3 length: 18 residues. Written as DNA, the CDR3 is TGCGCCAGCAGCTTGGCGCTAGCGGGGGAGAGAACCCCCGGGGAGCTGTTTTTT. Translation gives CASSLALAGERTPGELFF.

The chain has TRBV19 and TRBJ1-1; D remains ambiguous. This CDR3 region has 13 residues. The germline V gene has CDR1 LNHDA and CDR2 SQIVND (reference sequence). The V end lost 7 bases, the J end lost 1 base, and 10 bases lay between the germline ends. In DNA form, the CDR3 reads TGTGCCAGTAACGACCCGGGGAACACTGAAGCTTTCTTT. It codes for CASNDPGNTEAFF. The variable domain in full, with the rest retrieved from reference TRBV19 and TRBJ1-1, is DGGITQSPKYLFRKEGQNVTLSCEQNLNHDAMYWYRQDPGQGLRLIYYSQIVNDFQKGDIAEGYSVSREKKESFPLTVTSAQKNPTAFYLCASNDPGNTEAFFGQGTRLTVV.

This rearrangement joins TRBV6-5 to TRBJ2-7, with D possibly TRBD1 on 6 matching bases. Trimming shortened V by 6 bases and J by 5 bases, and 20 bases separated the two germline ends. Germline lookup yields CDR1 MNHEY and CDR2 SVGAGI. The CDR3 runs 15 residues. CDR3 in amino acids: CASSQPGTPPNEQYF. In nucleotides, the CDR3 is TGTGCCAGCAGCCAGCCCGGGACACCGCCCAACGAGCAGTACTTC.

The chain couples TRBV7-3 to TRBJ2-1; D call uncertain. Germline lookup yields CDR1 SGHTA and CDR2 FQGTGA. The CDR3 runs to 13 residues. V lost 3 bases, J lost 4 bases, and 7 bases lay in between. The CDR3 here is CASSLTGYNEQFF. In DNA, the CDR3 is TGTGCCAGCAGCTTGACTGGATACAATGAGCAGTTCTTC.

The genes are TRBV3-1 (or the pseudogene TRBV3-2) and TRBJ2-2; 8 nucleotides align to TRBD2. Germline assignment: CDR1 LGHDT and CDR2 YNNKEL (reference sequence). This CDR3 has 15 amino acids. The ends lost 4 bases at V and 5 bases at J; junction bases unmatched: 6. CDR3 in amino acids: CASSLSGGRTGELFF. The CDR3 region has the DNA TGTGCCAGCAGCCTCAGCGGGGGCCGGACCGGGGAGCTGTTTTTT.

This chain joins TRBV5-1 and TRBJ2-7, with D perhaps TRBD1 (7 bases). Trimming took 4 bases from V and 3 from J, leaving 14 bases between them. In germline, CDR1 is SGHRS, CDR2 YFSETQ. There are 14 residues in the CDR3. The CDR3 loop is CASSPSQGGYEQYF. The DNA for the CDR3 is TGCGCCAGCAGCCCAAGTCAGGGGGGCTACGAGCAGTACTTC.

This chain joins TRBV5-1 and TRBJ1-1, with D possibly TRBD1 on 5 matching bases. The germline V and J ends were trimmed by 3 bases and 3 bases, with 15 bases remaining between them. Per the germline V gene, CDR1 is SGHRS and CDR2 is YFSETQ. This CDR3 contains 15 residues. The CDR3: CASSSTGEWHTEAFF. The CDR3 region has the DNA TGCGCCAGCAGCTCAACGGGGGAATGGCACACTGAAGCTTTCTTT. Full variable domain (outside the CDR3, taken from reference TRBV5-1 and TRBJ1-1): KAGVTQTPRYLIKTRGQQVTLSCSPISGHRSVSWYQQTPGQGLQFLFEYFSETQRNKGNFPGRFSGRQFSNSRSEMNVSTLELGDSALYLCASSSTGEWHTEAFFGQGTRLTVV.

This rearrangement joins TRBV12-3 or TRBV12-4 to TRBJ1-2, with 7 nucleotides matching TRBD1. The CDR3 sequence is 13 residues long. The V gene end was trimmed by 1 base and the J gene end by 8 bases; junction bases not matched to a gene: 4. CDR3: CASSLDRGRGYTF. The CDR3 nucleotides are TGTGCCAGCAGTTTAGACAGGGGCAGGGGCTACACCTTC.

The CDR3 is CSVLPGLAGRQFF. CDR3 bases: TGCAGCGTCCTGCCGGGACTAGCGGGGCGGCAGTTCTTC. The rearrangement joins TRBV29-1 to TRBJ2-1; 13 bases map to TRBD2. CDR3 size: 13 residues. The ends lost 6 bases at V and 12 bases at J; junction bases unmatched: 8. Germline CDR1 is SQVTM and CDR2 is ANQGSEA.

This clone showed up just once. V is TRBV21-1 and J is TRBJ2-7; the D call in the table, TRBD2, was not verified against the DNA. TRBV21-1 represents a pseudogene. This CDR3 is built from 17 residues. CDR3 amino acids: CASSKGRRLAGGGEQYF. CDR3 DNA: TGTGCCAGCAGCAAAGGCCGGCGGCTAGCGGGAGGAGGAGAGCAGTACTTC.

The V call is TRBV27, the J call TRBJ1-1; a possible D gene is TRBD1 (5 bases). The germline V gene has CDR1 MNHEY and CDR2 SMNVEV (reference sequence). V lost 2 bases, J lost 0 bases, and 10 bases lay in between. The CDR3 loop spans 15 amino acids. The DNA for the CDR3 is TGTGCCAGCAGTTTAGACAGACTGATGAACACTGAAGCTTTCTTT. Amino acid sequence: CASSLDRLMNTEAFF.

CDR3 region: CASSLDRGIPYNEQFF. DNA of the CDR3: TGTGCCAGCAGTTTGGACAGGGGAATCCCCTACAATGAGCAGTTCTTC. The chain joins TRBV6-5 to TRBJ2-1, with TRBD1 matching over 9 bases. Germline V gives CDR1 MNHEY, CDR2 SVGAGI. With V trimmed by 4 bases and J by 2 bases, 6 bases remained unmatched. The CDR3 extends over 16 amino acids.

CDR3 sequence: CASSLELAGWNEQFF. DNA of the CDR3: TGTGCCAGCAGCTTAGAACTAGCCGGCTGGAATGAGCAGTTCTTC. The chain has TRBV7-3 and TRBJ2-1; TRBD2 might be the D (6 bases). Between the trimmed V and J ends, which lost 2 bases and 7 bases, there was a span of 15 bases. Per the germline V gene, CDR1 is SGHTA and CDR2 is FQGTGA. The CDR3 spans 15 residues.

The CDR3, as DNA: TGCGCCAGCAGCACAAGACCGGGACAGGACACTGAAGCTTTCTTT. It codes for CASSTRPGQDTEAFF. The chain has TRBV5-1 and TRBJ1-1; 8 bases are shared with TRBD1. The CDR3 covers 15 residues. Germline trimming cut 4 bases from V and 3 bases from J; bases unmatched to any gene: 8. Per germline, CDR1 SGHRS and CDR2 YFSETQ.

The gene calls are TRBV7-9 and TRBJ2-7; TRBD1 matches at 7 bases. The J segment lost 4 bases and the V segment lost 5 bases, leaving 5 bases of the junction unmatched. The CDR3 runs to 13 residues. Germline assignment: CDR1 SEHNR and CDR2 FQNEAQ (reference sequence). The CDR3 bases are TGTGCCAGCAGCGCGACAGGGATTTACGAGCAGTACTTC. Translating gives CASSATGIYEQYF.

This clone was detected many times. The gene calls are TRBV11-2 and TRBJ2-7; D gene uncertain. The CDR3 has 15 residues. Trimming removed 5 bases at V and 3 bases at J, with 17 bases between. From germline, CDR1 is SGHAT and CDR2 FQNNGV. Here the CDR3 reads CASSNPPRMGYEQYF. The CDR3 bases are TGTGCCAGCAGCAATCCCCCCAGGATGGGCTACGAGCAGTACTTC.

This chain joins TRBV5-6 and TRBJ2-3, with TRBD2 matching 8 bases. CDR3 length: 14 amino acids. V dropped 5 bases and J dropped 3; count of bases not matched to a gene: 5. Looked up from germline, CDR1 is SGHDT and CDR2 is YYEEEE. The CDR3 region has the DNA TGTGCCAGCAGTAAGGTAGCGGGGACAGATACGCAGTATTTT. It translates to CASSKVAGTDTQYF.

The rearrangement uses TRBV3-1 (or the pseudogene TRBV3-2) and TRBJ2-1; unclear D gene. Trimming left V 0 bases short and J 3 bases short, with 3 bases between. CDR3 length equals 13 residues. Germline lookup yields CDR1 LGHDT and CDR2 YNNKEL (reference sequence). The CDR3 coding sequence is TGTGCCAGCAGCCAAGACCGCTACAATGAGCAGTTCTTC. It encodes CASSQDRYNEQFF.

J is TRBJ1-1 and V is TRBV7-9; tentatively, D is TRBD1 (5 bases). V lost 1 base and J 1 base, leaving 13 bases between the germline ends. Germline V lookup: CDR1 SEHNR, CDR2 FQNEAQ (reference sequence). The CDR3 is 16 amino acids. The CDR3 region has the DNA TGTGCCAGCAGCTTAGTCGGGGGGACTAGGAACACTGAAGCTTTCTTT. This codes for CASSLVGGTRNTEAFF. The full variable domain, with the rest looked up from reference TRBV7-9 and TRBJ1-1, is DTGVSQNPRHKITKRGQNVTFRCDPISEHNRLYWYRQTLGQGPEFLTYFQNEAQLEKSRLLSDRFSAERPKGSFSTLEIQRTEQGDSAMYLCASSLVGGTRNTEAFFGQGTRLTVV.

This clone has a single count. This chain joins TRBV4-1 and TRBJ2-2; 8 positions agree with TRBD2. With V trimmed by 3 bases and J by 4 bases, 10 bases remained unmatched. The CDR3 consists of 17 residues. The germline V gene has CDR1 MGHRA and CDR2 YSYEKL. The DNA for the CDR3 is TGCGCCAGCAGCCACGTGACTAGCGCAAGATCCACCGGGGAGCTGTTTTTT. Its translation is CASSHVTSARSTGELFF.